The 27 T cell receptor beta chains presented below share a single source sample, sequenced in a study of blood T cell repertoires in COVID-19. Assay: immunoSEQ multiplex PCR; the TCRdb copy retains only in-frame clones and omits some. The table includes some 280,000 clones, about 89% detected once. Sequenced: peripheral blood. These receptor sequences come from a woman aged 40 to 50 who had recovered from COVID-19.

The chain uses TRBV30 and TRBJ2-1, with D possibly matching TRBD2 (5 bases). Germline CDR1 reads GTSNPN; CDR2 reads SVGIG (reference sequence). Between the trimmed V and J ends, which lost 5 bases and 6 bases, there was a span of 11 bases. The CDR3 runs to 12 residues. CDR3 coding DNA: TGTGCCTGGGCGCGGACTTTCAATGAGCAGTTCTTC. Residues: CAWARTFNEQFF.

The V and J genes are TRBV27 and TRBJ1-1; D call uncertain. V lost 2 bases, J lost 0 bases, and 13 bases lay in between. Germline values: CDR1 MNHEY, CDR2 SMNVEV (reference sequence). The CDR3 has 16 residues. The CDR3 spells CASSLQGRELNTEAFF. The CDR3, as DNA: TGTGCCAGCAGTTTACAAGGGCGGGAGCTGAACACTGAAGCTTTCTTT.

V and J are TRBV6-1 and TRBJ2-7; 11 bases map to TRBD2. V was clipped by 0 bases and J by 2 bases; unmatched bases: 9. This CDR3 is built from 18 residues. CDR1 MNHNS and CDR2 SASEGT come from the germline V gene. The CDR3 region is CASSEASGRAFSPYEQYF. DNA of the CDR3: TGTGCCAGCAGTGAAGCTAGCGGGAGGGCCTTTAGCCCCTACGAGCAGTACTTC.

The chain has TRBV5-1 and TRBJ1-2, with TRBD1 matching over 8 bases. CDR3 length equals 13 residues. The germline V gene has CDR1 SGHRS and CDR2 YFSETQ. Germline trimming cut 4 bases from V and 8 bases from J; bases unmatched to any gene: 7. The CDR3 protein is CASSPQGAEGYTF. Here the CDR3 DNA reads TGCGCCAGCAGCCCCCAGGGGGCTGAAGGCTACACCTTC.

This chain joins TRBV27 and TRBJ2-1; TRBD2 matches at 7 bases. Germline V gene lookup returns CDR1 MNHEY and CDR2 SMNVEV (reference sequence). The CDR3 has 16 residues. V gave up 3 bases and J gave up 9 bases; unmatched junction bases: 14. CDR3 DNA: TGTGCCAGCAGTTTTCTAGCGGATACCACCAAAGGTGAGCAGTTCTTC. Amino acids: CASSFLADTTKGEQFF.

The chain joins TRBV18 to TRBJ1-4, with a weak D call TRBD1 (6 bases). V was pared by 4 bases and J by 6 bases, with 18 bases between. CDR3 length: 16 residues. CDR1 and CDR2 (germline): KGHSH, LQKENI. The CDR3 DNA follows: TGTGCCAGCTCACTTGCTAACAGGGTAAGAGATGAAAAACTGTTTTTT. This encodes CASSLANRVRDEKLFF.

The rearrangement joins TRBV20-1 to TRBJ2-1; 12 bases line up with TRBD2. The CDR3 length is 21 residues. J was trimmed by 0 bases and V by 3 bases; bases with no gene match: 18. Germline assignment: CDR1 DFQATT and CDR2 SNEGSKA (reference sequence). CDR3 amino acids: CSASGEAGRLAGGSSYNEQFF. As DNA, the CDR3 is TGCAGTGCTAGTGGAGAGGCGGGACGGCTAGCGGGGGGGAGCTCCTACAATGAGCAGTTCTTC.

The CDR3 sequence: CASSQENNRYEQFF. The CDR3 nucleotides are TGTGCCAGCAGCCAGGAAAACAACAGATATGAGCAGTTCTTC. The genes are TRBV14 and TRBJ2-1; D call uncertain. V lost 3 bases to trimming and J lost 8 bases, with 14 bases between them. The CDR3 has 14 residues. Germline V gene lookup returns CDR1 SGHDN and CDR2 FVKESK.

The chain employs TRBV6-5 and TRBJ2-7, with 9 positions matching TRBD1. V lost 2 bases, J lost 4 bases, and 6 bases stayed unmatched. The CDR3 is 15 residues long. Germline V lookup: CDR1 MNHEY, CDR2 SVGAGI. CDR3 in amino acids: CASSYSWTGVYEQYF. The CDR3 DNA reads as TGTGCCAGCAGTTACAGTTGGACAGGGGTATACGAGCAGTACTTC.

The chain recombines TRBV5-1 with TRBJ2-7; D is undetermined. CDR1 is SGHRS and CDR2 is YFSETQ in the germline V gene. Trimming shortened V by 0 bases and J by 0 bases, and 10 bases separated the two germline ends. CDR3 length: 15 amino acids. Written as DNA, the CDR3 is TGCGCCAGCAGCTTGGCGGCAGCGACCTCCTACGAGCAGTACTTC. Translation gives CASSLAAATSYEQYF.

The chain uses TRBV13 and TRBJ2-7, with 8 positions matching TRBD2. The CDR3 covers 14 residues. Germline lookup yields CDR1 PRHDT and CDR2 FYEKMQ (reference sequence). Unmatched junction bases numbered 5, after V lost 5 bases and J lost 2 bases. The CDR3 sequence: CASSKSGSPYEQYF. The CDR3 DNA sequence: TGTGCCAGCAGCAAGAGCGGGAGCCCCTACGAGCAGTACTTC.

Worth noting for this clone: Other DNA sequences in the same sample also yield this CDR3. V and J are TRBV2 and TRBJ1-5; TRBD1 matches 7 bases. Germline V CDR1 and CDR2: SNHLY, FYNNEI. This CDR3 is 14 amino acids long. J gave up 4 bases and V 2 bases, and 2 bases lay outside the gene matches. CDR3 in DNA: TGTGCCAGCAGTGAAAGACAGGGAAATCAGCCCCAGCATTTT. Amino acids: CASSERQGNQPQHF.

V usage is TRBV7-9 and J usage is TRBJ2-1; TRBD2 might be the D (6 bases). This CDR3 has 13 amino acids. The V end was cut by 4 bases, the J end by 9 bases, with 13 bases between. The V gene's germline CDR1 is SEHNR and CDR2 FQNEAQ (reference sequence). DNA of the CDR3: TGTGCCAGCAGCTCCTACGCTAGCGTTGAGCAGTTCTTC. This encodes CASSSYASVEQFF.

V gene TRBV27 combines with J gene TRBJ1-1, with 8 bases aligning to TRBD1. The length of the CDR3 is 16 residues. The J segment lost 0 bases and the V segment lost 2 bases, leaving 5 bases of the junction unmatched. Germline V gene sequence: CDR1 MNHEY, CDR2 SMNVEV (reference sequence). The CDR3 loop reads CASSLRTGKVNTEAFF. CDR3 nucleotide sequence: TGTGCCAGCAGTTTAAGGACAGGGAAGGTGAACACTGAAGCTTTCTTT.

About this clone itself: One junction end does not reproduce the germline sequence, and a read error may be involved. CDR3 sequence (DNA): TGTGCCAACAGTCCAGGGGGCCCCCTCTATGGCTACACCTTC. This encodes CANSPGGPLYGYTF. This chain joins TRBV6-5 and TRBJ1-2; TRBD1 aligns across 8 bases. CDR1 and CDR2 (germline): MNHEY, SVGAGI. There are 14 residues in the CDR3.

The chain carries TRBV30 and TRBJ2-3; 7 bases agree with TRBD2. Germline V gene sequence: CDR1 GTSNPN, CDR2 SVGIG (reference sequence). This CDR3 is 15 amino acids long. Trimming at V came to 0 bases and at J to 2 bases, leaving 5 bases not matched to a gene. The CDR3, as DNA: TGTGCCTGGAGTGTATCTAGCGGCTACACAGATACGCAGTATTTT. The encoded protein is CAWSVSSGYTDTQYF.

The chain joins TRBV30 to TRBJ2-1; D is ambiguous. From germline, CDR1 is GTSNPN and CDR2 SVGIG (reference sequence). With 5 bases removed from V and 6 bases from J, the gap between germline ends came to 11 bases. This CDR3 region has 12 residues. The CDR3 nucleotides are TGTGCCTGGGCGCTAGTGCCCAATGAGCAGTTCTTC. Protein sequence: CAWALVPNEQFF.

The chain couples TRBV28 to TRBJ1-5; TRBD1 agrees at 7 bases. The CDR3 is 14 amino acids. V was clipped by 6 bases and J by 4 bases; unmatched bases: 6. Germline lookup yields CDR1 MDHEN and CDR2 SYDVKM. The CDR3 reads CASRAGTDNQPQHF. CDR3 nucleotide sequence: TGTGCCAGCAGGGCCGGGACAGATAATCAGCCCCAGCATTTT.

A word on this clone: The same CDR3 also results from other DNA sequences found in this sample. The J gene is TRBJ2-7, the V gene TRBV2; D perhaps matches TRBD2 (6 bases). CDR3 length equals 12 residues. Trimming cost V 4 bases and J 3 bases, with 7 bases left between them. Germline CDR1 reads SNHLY; CDR2 reads FYNNEI. The CDR3 DNA reads TGTGCCAGCAGTGTGGGGGGCTACGAGCAGTACTTC. Translation: CASSVGGYEQYF.

J is TRBJ2-5 and V is TRBV2, with D perhaps TRBD2 (5 bases). The CDR3 length is 14 residues. The V and J ends lost 5 bases and 5 bases respectively, with 15 bases between them. Germline V gives CDR1 SNHLY, CDR2 FYNNEI. CDR3 sequence: CASSPGLVPETQYF. CDR3 bases: TGTGCCAGCAGTCCCGGACTCGTTCCTGAGACCCAGTACTTC.

The chain has TRBV10-3 and TRBJ1-2; D remains unclear. The CDR3 is 14 residues long. CDR1 and CDR2 (germline): ENHRY, SYGVKD. The V gene lost 6 bases and the J gene lost 4 bases, with 15 bases spanning the gap. CDR3: CAISATGSLYGYTF. The CDR3 DNA follows: TGTGCCATCAGCGCCACCGGGAGCCTCTATGGCTACACCTTC.

In its sample, this clone was seen once. This chain uses TRBV30 with TRBJ1-1, with D possibly matching TRBD1 (5 bases). V was clipped by 2 bases and J by 0 bases, with 10 bases between them. The V gene's germline CDR1 is GTSNPN and CDR2 SVGIG (reference sequence). The CDR3 consists of 14 residues. The CDR3 is CAWSRQTMNTEAFF. The CDR3 DNA follows: TGTGCCTGGAGTAGACAGACAATGAACACTGAAGCTTTCTTT.

The chain has TRBV5-8 and TRBJ1-6, with D possibly matching TRBD1 (6 bases). This CDR3 has 16 residues. Trimming left V 4 bases short and J 0 bases short, with 11 bases between. The germline gives CDR1 SGHTS, CDR2 YDEGEE. CDR3 amino acids: CASSLEGGSYNSPLHF. The CDR3 nucleotides are TGTGCCAGCAGCCTGGAAGGGGGCTCCTATAATTCACCCCTCCACTTT. The full variable domain, in which reference TRBV5-8 and TRBJ1-6 provide the parts outside the CDR3, is EAGVTQSPTHLIKTRGQQATLRCSPISGHTSVYWYQQALGLGLQFLLWYDEGEERNRGNFPPRFSGRQFPNYSSELNVNALELEDSALYLCASSLEGGSYNSPLHFGNGTRLTVT.

V is TRBV2 and J is TRBJ1-1; D possibly corresponds to TRBD1 (5 bases). The CDR3 length is 16 residues. V shed 0 bases and J shed 5 bases, with 16 bases lying between them. Germline V lookup: CDR1 SNHLY, CDR2 FYNNEI. The CDR3 protein is CASSEALPGGDTEAFF. The CDR3 DNA reads TGTGCCAGCAGTGAAGCGCTTCCCGGAGGGGATACTGAAGCTTTCTTT.

The V call is TRBV12-5, the J call TRBJ1-1; a weak D match, TRBD1 (6 bases). CDR3 length: 14 residues. V was pared by 3 bases and J by 10 bases, with 18 bases between. Germline V gene sequence: CDR1 LGHNT, CDR2 FRNRAP. CDR3 residues: CASGFSRGAGVAFF. CDR3 DNA: TGTGCTAGTGGTTTTTCGAGGGGCGCAGGGGTAGCTTTCTTT.

This chain joins TRBV5-1 and TRBJ2-3; 7 bases are a match to TRBD1. V lost 0 bases, J lost 3 bases, and 10 bases stayed unmatched. In germline, CDR1 is SGHRS, CDR2 YFSETQ. CDR3 length equals 17 residues. Here the CDR3 DNA reads TGCGCCAGCAGCTTGGAGTATTGGGCAGGGGGTACAGATACGCAGTATTTT. Its translation: CASSLEYWAGGTDTQYF. Full variable domain (remainder filled in from reference TRBV5-1 and TRBJ2-3): KAGVTQTPRYLIKTRGQQVTLSCSPISGHRSVSWYQQTPGQGLQFLFEYFSETQRNKGNFPGRFSGRQFSNSRSEMNVSTLELGDSALYLCASSLEYWAGGTDTQYFGPGTRLTVL.

The rearrangement links TRBV30 to TRBJ1-1; D may be TRBD1 (5 bases). Per the germline V gene, CDR1 is GTSNPN and CDR2 is SVGIG (reference sequence). Between the trimmed V and J ends, which lost 1 base and 3 bases, there was a span of 15 bases. The length of the CDR3 is 15 residues. Written as DNA, the CDR3 is TGTGCCTGGAGTGAGGGCCGGGGGGAAGACACTGAAGCTTTCTTT. It encodes CAWSEGRGEDTEAFF.